These 25 T cell receptor beta chains originate from one sample sequenced in a study of blood T cell repertoires in COVID-19 (dated by TCRdb to the early 2020s). Library method: the immunoSEQ multiplex PCR assay. Imported from immuneACCESS, the table was reduced by TCRdb to in-frame sequences with V and J called. These copies leave out some clones; in studies compared against another copy, an unresolved V gene accounts for under half, and the cause of the remainder is not known. The sample data list 90,000 to 120,000 clones, and roughly 80% of these were observed just once. The ten largest clones represent approximately 3.6% of the sample. The material sequenced was peripheral blood. These receptor sequences come from a woman older than 75 with active or convalescent COVID-19.

This clone came up a few times. The V call is TRBV30, the J call TRBJ1-1, with TRBD1 as a possible D gene (5 bases). This CDR3 contains 11 residues. The germline gives CDR1 GTSNPN, CDR2 SVGIG (reference sequence). V shed 4 bases and J shed 8 bases, with 11 bases lying between them. Here the CDR3 reads CAWTGFKEAFF. Here the CDR3 DNA reads TGTGCCTGGACAGGGTTCAAGGAAGCTTTCTTT.

The chain links TRBV20-1 to TRBJ1-5; 9 positions agree with TRBD1. CDR1 and CDR2 from the germline V gene are DFQATT and SNEGSKA (reference sequence). V dropped 3 bases and J dropped 0; count of bases not matched to a gene: 9. This CDR3 has 17 amino acids. The CDR3 is CSASYGTGIYSNQPQHF. The CDR3 nucleotides are TGCAGTGCTAGTTACGGGACAGGGATATATAGCAATCAGCCCCAGCATTTT.

The chain carries TRBV6-5 and TRBJ2-7; possible D gene TRBD1, 6 bases. Germline loops: CDR1 MNHEY, CDR2 SVGAGI. The CDR3 is 15 amino acids. V lost 2 bases and J 2 bases, leaving 13 bases between the germline ends. The DNA of the CDR3 is TGTGCCAGCAGTTACGGGGGCGGAAATCCCTACGAGCAGTACTTC. It encodes CASSYGGGNPYEQYF.

There are a few counts of this clone. This chain uses TRBV5-6 with TRBJ1-1; weak D call: TRBD1 (6 bases). V dropped 3 bases and J dropped 0 bases, with 21 bases sitting between them. Germline V CDR1 and CDR2: SGHDT, YYEEEE. The CDR3 runs to 18 residues. The CDR3 is CASSWRLDRLGMNTEAFF. CDR3 bases: TGTGCCAGCAGCTGGAGACTGGACAGACTCGGCATGAACACTGAAGCTTTCTTT.

This clone was seen a single time. This sequence joins TRBV11-2 and TRBJ1-1, with unresolved D. The CDR3 length is 14 residues. Per the germline V gene, CDR1 is SGHAT and CDR2 is FQNNGV. The V end was cut by 2 bases, the J end by 3 bases, with 10 bases between. The CDR3 nucleotides read TGTGCCAGCAGCTTAATCCCCGGGTACACTGAAGCTTTCTTT. It encodes CASSLIPGYTEAFF. Complete variable domain (other parts from reference TRBV11-2 and TRBJ1-1): EAGVAQSPRYKIIEKRQSVAFWCNPISGHATLYWYQQILGQGPKLLIQFQNNGVVDDSQLPKDRFSAERLKGVDSTLKIQPAKLEDSAVYLCASSLIPGYTEAFFGQGTRLTVV.

The gene calls are TRBV7-2 and TRBJ1-4; D unclear. There are 16 residues in the CDR3. V lost 2 bases and J 2 bases, leaving 12 bases between the germline ends. Per the germline V gene, CDR1 is SGHTA and CDR2 is FQGNSA. The CDR3 nucleotides read TGTGCCAGCAGCTTATTTTCGACATCCACTAATGAAAAACTGTTTTTT. This codes for CASSLFSTSTNEKLFF. Full variable domain (outside the CDR3, taken from reference TRBV7-2 and TRBJ1-4): GAGVSQSPSNKVTEKGKDVELRCDPISGHTALYWYRQSLGQGLEFLIYFQGNSAPDKSGLPSDRFSAERTGGSVSTLTIQRTQQEDSAVYLCASSLFSTSTNEKLFFGSGTQLSVL.

The chain recombines TRBV5-1 with TRBJ1-2; TRBD1 matches 7 bases. Trimming removed 1 base from V and 5 bases from J; junction bases left unmatched: 2. The germline CDR1 and CDR2 sequences are SGHRS and YFSETQ. The CDR3 sequence is 13 residues long. CDR3 residues: CASSLNRGYGYTF. Here the CDR3 DNA reads TGCGCCAGCAGCTTGAACAGGGGATATGGCTACACCTTC.

The chain recombines TRBV6-5 with TRBJ1-1; 9 bases agree with TRBD1. The CDR3 has 15 residues. Germline-derived CDR1 and CDR2 are MNHEY and SVGAGI. The V and J ends lost 6 bases and 7 bases, in that order; junction bases with no gene match: 12. The DNA for the CDR3 is TGTGCCAGCAGATCCGGGACAGGGATATCGGTTGAAGCTTTCTTT. Protein: CASRSGTGISVEAFF.

This chain connects TRBV18 to TRBJ2-3, with D tentatively TRBD1 (5 bases). V was clipped by 3 bases and J by 6 bases, with 13 bases between them. The length of the CDR3 is 14 residues. Germline CDR1 and CDR2: KGHSH and LQKENI. CDR3 in amino acids: CASSPLGAADTQYF. In nucleotides, the CDR3 is TGTGCCAGCTCACCTTTAGGGGCAGCGGATACGCAGTATTTT. The full variable domain, rest sourced from reference TRBV18 and TRBJ2-3, is NAGVMQNPRHLVRRRGQEARLRCSPMKGHSHVYWYRQLPEEGLKFMVYLQKENIIDESGMPKERFSAEFPKEGPSILRIQQVVRGDSAAYFCASSPLGAADTQYFGPGTRLTVL.

The V call is TRBV15, the J call TRBJ1-5; no clear D gene. V shed 0 bases and J shed 0 bases, with 9 bases lying between them. The CDR3 has 16 amino acids. In germline, CDR1 is LNHNV, CDR2 YYDKDF (reference sequence). CDR3 in amino acids: CATSRDPPGSNQPQHF. As DNA, the CDR3 is TGTGCCACCAGCAGAGACCCGCCCGGTAGCAATCAGCCCCAGCATTTT.

The chain links TRBV4-2 to TRBJ1-1; 8 bases fit TRBD1. V lost 4 bases and J lost 4; bases outside the gene matches: 2. Germline V lookup: CDR1 LGHNA, CDR2 YNFKEQ. This CDR3 is built from 13 residues. CDR3 sequence reads: CASSLQGGTEAFF. The DNA for the CDR3 is TGTGCCAGCAGCCTACAGGGGGGCACTGAAGCTTTCTTT.

The gene calls are TRBV2 and TRBJ2-7; possibly TRBD1 for D (6 bases). Germline-derived CDR1 and CDR2 are SNHLY and FYNNEI. V lost 6 bases and J lost 7, with 19 bases in between. CDR3 length equals 14 residues. The CDR3: CASSVDSPYVEQYF. The CDR3 DNA reads as TGTGCCAGCAGCGTGGACAGTCCCTACGTGGAGCAGTACTTC.

The V gene is TRBV20-1, the J gene TRBJ2-3, with D unresolved. The CDR3 is 11 residues long. V was clipped by 5 bases and J by 5 bases, with 8 bases between them. The V gene's germline CDR1 is DFQATT and CDR2 SNEGSKA (reference sequence). The CDR3 DNA sequence: TGCAGTGCTCTAGAGAAAGATACGCAGTATTTT. This codes for CSALEKDTQYF.

CDR3 protein: CASDADRTGSPLHF. In DNA, the CDR3 is TGTGCCAGCGATGCGGACCGGACAGGGTCACCCCTCCACTTT. The chain carries TRBV6-5 and TRBJ1-6; 8 bases align to TRBD1. The trim removed 8 bases at V and 10 bases at J, leaving 10 bases unmatched. Germline V gene data show CDR1 as MNHEY and CDR2 as SVGAGI. The CDR3 is made up of 14 amino acids.

The chain couples TRBV15 to TRBJ2-1; 11 bases map to TRBD2. J was trimmed by 1 base and V by 0 bases; bases with no gene match: 5. The germline gives CDR1 LNHNV, CDR2 YYDKDF (reference sequence). The CDR3 length is 18 residues. The CDR3 loop reads CATSRDSRTSGSYNEQFF. CDR3 nucleotides: TGTGCCACCAGCAGAGATTCGAGGACTAGCGGGTCCTACAATGAGCAGTTCTTC.

CDR3 sequence: CASYSGMGNYGYTF. DNA of the CDR3: TGTGCCAGCTACTCCGGGATGGGGAACTATGGCTACACCTTC. The genes are TRBV28 and TRBJ1-2; no clear D gene. The ends were cut back, 8 bases at V and 2 bases at J, with 15 bases in the middle. This CDR3 is built from 14 residues. CDR1 and CDR2 (germline): MDHEN, SYDVKM.

V is TRBV2 and J is TRBJ1-6, with a possible D match to TRBD1 (6 bases). Germline V lookup: CDR1 SNHLY, CDR2 FYNNEI. The V and J ends lost 10 bases and 7 bases respectively, with 14 bases between them. This CDR3 spans 13 amino acids. In DNA form, the CDR3 reads TGTGCCACCTCCAGGGGCGAAAATTCACCCCTCCACTTT. It is translated as CATSRGENSPLHF. The entire variable domain, with the rest obtained from reference TRBV2 and TRBJ1-6, is as follows: EPEVTQTPSHQVTQMGQEVILRCVPISNHLYFYWYRQILGQKVEFLVSFYNNEISEKSEIFDDQFSVERPDGSNFTLKIRSTKLEDSAMYFCATSRGENSPLHFGNGTRLTVT.

The CDR3 sequence: CASSERTSGGPNQETQYF. The CDR3 DNA follows: TGTGCCAGCAGTGAGCGGACTAGCGGGGGGCCAAACCAAGAGACCCAGTACTTC. V gene TRBV6-1 combines with J gene TRBJ2-5; 14 bases agree with TRBD2. CDR1 is MNHNS and CDR2 is SASEGT in the germline V gene. The CDR3 spans 18 residues. The V and J ends lost 3 bases and 0 bases, in that order; junction bases with no gene match: 6.

The chain employs TRBV30 and TRBJ2-7; D may be TRBD2 (5 bases). Between the trimmed V and J ends, which lost 4 bases and 2 bases, there was a span of 9 bases. This CDR3 has 12 residues. Per germline, CDR1 GTSNPN and CDR2 SVGIG (reference sequence). CDR3 DNA: TGTGCCTGGAAGGACGGGGCCTACGAGCAGTACTTC. This sequence encodes CAWKDGAYEQYF.

The chain links TRBV6-2 or TRBV6-3 to TRBJ2-7; tentatively, D is TRBD2 (6 bases). The CDR3 sequence is 17 residues long. Germline loops: CDR1 MNHEY, CDR2 SVGEGT. V was shortened by 3 bases and J by 1 base, with 19 bases between the two germline ends. The CDR3 region has the DNA TGTGCCAGCAGTTATAACGGTGGGGGGTCATGGTCCTACGAGCAGTACTTC. Amino acid sequence: CASSYNGGGSWSYEQYF.

The CDR3 DNA follows: TGTGCCAGCAGTCCAAGATCGTCTCTCAGGAAAAGCACAGATACGCAGTATTTT. Encoded protein: CASSPRSSLRKSTDTQYF. The chain joins TRBV3-1 (or the pseudogene TRBV3-2) to TRBJ2-3; D is unclear. The germline V gene has CDR1 LGHDT and CDR2 YNNKEL (reference sequence). V was clipped by 6 bases and J by 0 bases, with 22 bases between them. There are 18 residues in the CDR3.

The CDR3 nucleotides read TGTGCCAGCAGTATGGACAGAACAACTAATGAAAAACTGTTTTTT. This sequence encodes CASSMDRTTNEKLFF. The chain has TRBV2 and TRBJ1-4; a weak D match, TRBD1 (6 bases). The CDR3 is made up of 15 amino acids. CDR1 and CDR2 from the germline V gene are SNHLY and FYNNEI. With 5 bases removed from V and 0 bases from J, the gap between germline ends came to 10 bases.

The rearrangement links TRBV2 to TRBJ2-3; TRBD1 matches at 7 bases. The V gene's germline CDR1 is SNHLY and CDR2 FYNNEI. Losses at the gene ends were 7 bases for V and 1 base for J; bases not matched to a gene: 5. The CDR3 is 14 amino acids. CDR3 coding DNA: TGTGCCAGCACATGGGACAGCCGCACAGATACGCAGTATTTT. Protein: CASTWDSRTDTQYF.

This rearrangement joins TRBV19 to TRBJ2-5, with D possibly TRBD2 on 5 matching bases. This CDR3 spans 15 amino acids. CDR1 and CDR2 (germline): LNHDA, SQIVND (reference sequence). Trimming took off 3 bases at V and 3 bases at J, with 14 bases between the two ends. CDR3 in amino acids: CASSIPGERKETQYF. The CDR3 coding sequence is TGTGCCAGTAGTATCCCGGGCGAGCGGAAAGAGACCCAGTACTTC. The whole variable domain, remainder taken from reference TRBV19 and TRBJ2-5, is DGGITQSPKYLFRKEGQNVTLSCEQNLNHDAMYWYRQDPGQGLRLIYYSQIVNDFQKGDIAEGYSVSREKKESFPLTVTSAQKNPTAFYLCASSIPGERKETQYFGPGTRLLVL.

This rearrangement joins TRBV20-1 to TRBJ2-3; D call uncertain. The CDR3 is made up of 15 amino acids. CDR1 and CDR2 from the germline V gene are DFQATT and SNEGSKA (reference sequence). The V end was cut by 3 bases, the J end by 1 base, with 14 bases between. For the CDR3, the DNA is TGCAGTGCTAGTCTAGTCCAGCCTCGCACAGATACGCAGTATTTT. Amino acid sequence: CSASLVQPRTDTQYF.